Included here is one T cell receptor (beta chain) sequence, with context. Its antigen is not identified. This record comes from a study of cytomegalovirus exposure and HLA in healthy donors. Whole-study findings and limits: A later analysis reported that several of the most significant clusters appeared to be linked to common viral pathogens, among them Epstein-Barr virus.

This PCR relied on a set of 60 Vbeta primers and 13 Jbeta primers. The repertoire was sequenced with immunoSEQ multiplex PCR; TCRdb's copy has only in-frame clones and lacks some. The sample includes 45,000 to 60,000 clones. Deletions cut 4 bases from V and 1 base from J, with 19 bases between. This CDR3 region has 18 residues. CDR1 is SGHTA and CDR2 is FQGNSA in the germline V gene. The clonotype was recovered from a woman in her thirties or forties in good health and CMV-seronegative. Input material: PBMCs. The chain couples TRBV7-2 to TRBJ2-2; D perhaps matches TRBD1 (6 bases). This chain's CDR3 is CASSSTKEGQMNTGELFF. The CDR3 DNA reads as TGTGCCAGCAGCTCGACTAAGGAAGGACAGATGAACACCGGGGAGCTGTTTTTT.